The T cell receptor (beta chain) described here comes from a study of T cell responses to AZD1222 COVID-19 vaccine. Turning to the study itself: Timing groups of about 4 and about 12 weeks for second doses were pooled.

The germline CDR1 and CDR2 sequences are MDHEN and SYDVKM. V shed 1 base, J shed 4 bases, and the junction held 3 bases outside the gene matches. The CDR3 is 16 residues long. Profiled with immunoSEQ multiplex PCR; TCRdb holds only in-frame clones, not every one. Among around 200,000 clones listed, around 90% were seen once. The V call is TRBV28, the J call TRBJ1-5; TRBD1 matches 11 bases. The TCR comes from an adult in good health. The sequencing used peripheral blood, collected on day 0 of AZD1222 vaccination. CDR3: CASSLFGTGGNQPQHF. The CDR3, as DNA: TGTGCCAGCAGTTTATTTGGGACAGGGGGGAATCAGCCCCAGCATTTT.